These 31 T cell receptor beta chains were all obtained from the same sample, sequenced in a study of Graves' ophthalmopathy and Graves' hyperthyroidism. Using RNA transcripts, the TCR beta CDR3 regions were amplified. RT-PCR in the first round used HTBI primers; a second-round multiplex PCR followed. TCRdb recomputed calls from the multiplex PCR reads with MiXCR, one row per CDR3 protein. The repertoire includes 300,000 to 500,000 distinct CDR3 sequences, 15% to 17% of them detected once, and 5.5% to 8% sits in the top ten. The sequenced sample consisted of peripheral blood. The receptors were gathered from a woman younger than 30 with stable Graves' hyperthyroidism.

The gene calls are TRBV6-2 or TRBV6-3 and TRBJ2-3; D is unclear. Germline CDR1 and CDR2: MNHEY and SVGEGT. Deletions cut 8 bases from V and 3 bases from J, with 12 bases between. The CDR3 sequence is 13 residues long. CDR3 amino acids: CASVQAPTDTQYF. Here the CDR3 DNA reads TGTGCCAGCGTCCAGGCGCCGACAGATACGCAGTATTTT.

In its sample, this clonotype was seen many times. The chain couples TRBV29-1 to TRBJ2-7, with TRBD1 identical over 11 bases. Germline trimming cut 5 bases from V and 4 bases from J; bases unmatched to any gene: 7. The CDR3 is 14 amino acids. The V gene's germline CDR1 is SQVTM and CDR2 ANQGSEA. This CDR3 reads CSVKGTGGLYEQYF. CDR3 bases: TGCAGCGTTAAAGGGACAGGGGGTTTATACGAGCAGTACTTC.

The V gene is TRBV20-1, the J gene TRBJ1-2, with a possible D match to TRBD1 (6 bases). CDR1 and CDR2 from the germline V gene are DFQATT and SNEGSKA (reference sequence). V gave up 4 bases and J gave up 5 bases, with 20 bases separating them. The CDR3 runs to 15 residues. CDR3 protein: CSATLGQMGYYGYTF. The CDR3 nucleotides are TGCAGTGCTACCCTTGGACAGATGGGGTATTATGGCTACACCTTC.

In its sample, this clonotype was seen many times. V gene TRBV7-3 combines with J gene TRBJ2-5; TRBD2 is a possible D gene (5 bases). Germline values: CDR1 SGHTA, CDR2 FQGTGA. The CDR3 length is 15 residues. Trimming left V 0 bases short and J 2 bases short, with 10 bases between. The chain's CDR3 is CASSLTFAGQETQYF. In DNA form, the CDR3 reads TGTGCCAGCAGCTTAACGTTTGCGGGTCAAGAGACCCAGTACTTC.

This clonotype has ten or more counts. CDR3: CASSQGAGEGTDTQYF. CDR3 bases: TGTGCCAGCAGCCAAGGAGCGGGGGAGGGAACAGATACGCAGTATTTT. This rearrangement joins TRBV4-2 to TRBJ2-3, with 8 nucleotides matching TRBD2. Germline CDR1 and CDR2: LGHNA and YNFKEQ. The J segment lost 3 bases and the V segment lost 1 base, leaving 6 bases of the junction unmatched. The CDR3 is 16 residues long.

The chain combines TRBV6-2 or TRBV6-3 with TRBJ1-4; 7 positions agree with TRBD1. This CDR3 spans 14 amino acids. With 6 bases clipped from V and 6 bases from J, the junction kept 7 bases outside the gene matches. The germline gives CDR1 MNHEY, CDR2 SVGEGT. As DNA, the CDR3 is TGTGCCAGCAGATACAGGGGCGTGGATGAAAAACTGTTTTTT. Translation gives CASRYRGVDEKLFF.

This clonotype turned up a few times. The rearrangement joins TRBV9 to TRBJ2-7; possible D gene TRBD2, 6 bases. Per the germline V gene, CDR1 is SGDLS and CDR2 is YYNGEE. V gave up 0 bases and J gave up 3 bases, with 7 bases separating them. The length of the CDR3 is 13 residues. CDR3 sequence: CASSVGGVYEQYF. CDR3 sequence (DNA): TGTGCCAGCAGCGTAGGGGGGGTCTACGAGCAGTACTTC.

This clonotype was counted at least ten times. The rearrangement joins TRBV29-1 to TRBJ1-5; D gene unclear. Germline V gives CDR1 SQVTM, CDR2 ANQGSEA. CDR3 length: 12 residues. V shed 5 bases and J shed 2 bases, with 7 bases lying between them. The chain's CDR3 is CSVQNRNQPQHF. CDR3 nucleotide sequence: TGCAGCGTTCAAAACCGCAATCAGCCCCAGCATTTT.

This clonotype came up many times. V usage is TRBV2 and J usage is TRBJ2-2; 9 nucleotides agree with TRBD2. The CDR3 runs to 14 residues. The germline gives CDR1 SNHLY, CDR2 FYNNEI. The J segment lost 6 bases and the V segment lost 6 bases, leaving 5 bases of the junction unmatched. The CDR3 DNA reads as TGTGCCAGCAGGGGGCTAGCGGGGCCCGGGGAGCTGTTTTTT. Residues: CASRGLAGPGELFF.

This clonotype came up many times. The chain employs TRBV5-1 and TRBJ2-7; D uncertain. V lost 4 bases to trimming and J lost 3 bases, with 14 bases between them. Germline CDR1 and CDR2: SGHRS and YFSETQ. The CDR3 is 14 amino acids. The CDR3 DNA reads TGCGCCAGCAGCCCGCTAGACGGAGACTACGAGCAGTACTTC. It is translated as CASSPLDGDYEQYF.

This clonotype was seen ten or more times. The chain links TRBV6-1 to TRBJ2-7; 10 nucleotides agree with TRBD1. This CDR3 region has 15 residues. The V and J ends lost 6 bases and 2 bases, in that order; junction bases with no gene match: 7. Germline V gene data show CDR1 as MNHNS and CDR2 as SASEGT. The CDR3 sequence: CASSPTGTGAYEQYF. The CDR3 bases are TGTGCCAGCAGCCCCACTGGGACAGGGGCCTACGAGCAGTACTTC.

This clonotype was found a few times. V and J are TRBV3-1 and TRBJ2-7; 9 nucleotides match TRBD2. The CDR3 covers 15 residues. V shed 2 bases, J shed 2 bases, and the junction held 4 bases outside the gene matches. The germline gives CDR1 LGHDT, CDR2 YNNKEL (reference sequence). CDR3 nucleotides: TGTGCCAGCAGCCAAAGCGGGGGGCCTACCTACGAGCAGTACTTC. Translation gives CASSQSGGPTYEQYF.

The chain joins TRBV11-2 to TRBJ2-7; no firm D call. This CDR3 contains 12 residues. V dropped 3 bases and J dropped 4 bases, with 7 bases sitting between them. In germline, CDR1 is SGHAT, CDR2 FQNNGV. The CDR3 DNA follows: TGTGCCAGCAGCTTTATGAGGTACGAGCAGTACTTC. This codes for CASSFMRYEQYF.

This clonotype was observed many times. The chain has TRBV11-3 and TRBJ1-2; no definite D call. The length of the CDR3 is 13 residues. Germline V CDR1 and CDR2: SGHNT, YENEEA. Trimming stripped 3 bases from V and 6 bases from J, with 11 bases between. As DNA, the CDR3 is TGTGCCAGCAGCTTTGGACTTCAAGATGGCTACACCTTC. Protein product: CASSFGLQDGYTF.

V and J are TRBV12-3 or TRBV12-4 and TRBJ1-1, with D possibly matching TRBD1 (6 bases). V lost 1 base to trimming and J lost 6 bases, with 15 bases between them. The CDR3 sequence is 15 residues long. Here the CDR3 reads CASSLVGGTGAEAFF. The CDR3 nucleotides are TGTGCCAGCAGTTTAGTTGGGGGCACGGGCGCTGAAGCTTTCTTT.

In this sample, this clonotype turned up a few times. The CDR3 is CASSQAWGRALSPLHF. CDR3 bases: TGTGCCAGCAGCCAGGCATGGGGCAGAGCCCTTTCACCCCTCCACTTT. The genes are TRBV4-2 and TRBJ1-6; possible D gene TRBD1, 5 bases. The length of the CDR3 is 16 residues. Germline V CDR1 and CDR2: LGHNA, YNFKEQ. V was shortened by 3 bases and J by 9 bases, with 18 bases between the two germline ends.

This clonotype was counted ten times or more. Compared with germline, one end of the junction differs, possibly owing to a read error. DNA of the CDR3: TGTGCCAGCAGCGAAGACAGGGGGTTAAATGGCTACACCTTC. This sequence encodes CASSEDRGLNGYTF. The V call is TRBV6-1, the J call TRBJ1-2, with TRBD1 matching over 9 bases. The CDR3 is 14 residues long. Germline V gene data show CDR1 as MNHNS and CDR2 as SASEGT.

For the CDR3, the DNA is TGTGCCAGCAGCCCCAGCGGGGGGACCTACGAGCAGTACTTC. This translates into CASSPSGGTYEQYF. The chain joins TRBV7-8 to TRBJ2-7; 9 bases map to TRBD2. The CDR3 is 14 residues long. The trim removed 5 bases at V and 2 bases at J, leaving 4 bases unmatched. Germline values: CDR1 SGHVS, CDR2 FQNEAQ.

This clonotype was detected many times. The CDR3: CASRKQPYYEQYF. The CDR3 nucleotides read TGCGCCAGCAGAAAACAGCCGTACTACGAGCAGTACTTC. V is TRBV5-1 and J is TRBJ2-7, with no clear D. V was cut by 5 bases and J by 3 bases, with 12 bases left in between. Germline values: CDR1 SGHRS, CDR2 YFSETQ. This CDR3 contains 13 residues.

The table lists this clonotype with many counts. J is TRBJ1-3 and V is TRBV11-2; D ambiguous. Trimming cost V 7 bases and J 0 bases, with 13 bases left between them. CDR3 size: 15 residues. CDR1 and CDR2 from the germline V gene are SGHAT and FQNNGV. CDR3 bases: TGTGCCAGCACCTCACCCCAGACCTCTGGAAACACCATATATTTT. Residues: CASTSPQTSGNTIYF.

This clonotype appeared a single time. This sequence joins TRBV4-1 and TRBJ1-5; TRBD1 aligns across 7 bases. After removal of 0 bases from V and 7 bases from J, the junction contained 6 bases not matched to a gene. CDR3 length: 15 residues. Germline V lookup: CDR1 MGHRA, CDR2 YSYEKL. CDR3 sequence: CASSQDGGGGQPQHF. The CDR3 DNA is TGCGCCAGCAGCCAAGATGGAGGGGGCGGGCAGCCCCAGCATTTT.

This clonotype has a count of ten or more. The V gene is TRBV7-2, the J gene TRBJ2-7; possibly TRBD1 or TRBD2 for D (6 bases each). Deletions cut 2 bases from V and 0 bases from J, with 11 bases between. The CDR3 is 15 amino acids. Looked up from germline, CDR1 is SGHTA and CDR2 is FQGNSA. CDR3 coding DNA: TGTGCCAGCAGCTTAACCCGGGGGCCCTCCTACGAGCAGTACTTC. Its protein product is CASSLTRGPSYEQYF.

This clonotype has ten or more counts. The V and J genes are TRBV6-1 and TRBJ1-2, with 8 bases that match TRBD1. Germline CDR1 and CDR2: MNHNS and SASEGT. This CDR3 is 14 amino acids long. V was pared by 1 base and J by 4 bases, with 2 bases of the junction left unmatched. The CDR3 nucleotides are TGTGCCAGCAGTGAAGGACAGGGGTCCTATGGCTACACCTTC. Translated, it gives CASSEGQGSYGYTF.

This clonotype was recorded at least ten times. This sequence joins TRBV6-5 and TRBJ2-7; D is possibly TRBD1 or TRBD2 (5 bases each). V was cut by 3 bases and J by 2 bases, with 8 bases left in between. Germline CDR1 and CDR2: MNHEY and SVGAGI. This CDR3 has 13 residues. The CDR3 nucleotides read TGTGCCAGCAGTTATACGGGACCCTACGAGCAGTACTTC. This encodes CASSYTGPYEQYF.

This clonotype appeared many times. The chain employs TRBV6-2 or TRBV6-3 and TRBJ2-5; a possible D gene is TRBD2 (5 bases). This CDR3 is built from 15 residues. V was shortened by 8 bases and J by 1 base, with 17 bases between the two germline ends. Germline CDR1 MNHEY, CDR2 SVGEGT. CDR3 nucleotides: TGTGCCAGCGGTTCGGAGGTGGAGATCCAAGAGACCCAGTACTTC. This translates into CASGSEVEIQETQYF.

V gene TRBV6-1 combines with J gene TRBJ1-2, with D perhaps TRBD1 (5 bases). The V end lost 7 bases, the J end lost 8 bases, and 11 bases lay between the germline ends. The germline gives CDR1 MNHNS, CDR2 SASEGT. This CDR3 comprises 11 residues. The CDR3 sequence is CASTRAIGYTF. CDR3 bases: TGTGCCAGCACCAGGGCAATCGGCTACACCTTC.

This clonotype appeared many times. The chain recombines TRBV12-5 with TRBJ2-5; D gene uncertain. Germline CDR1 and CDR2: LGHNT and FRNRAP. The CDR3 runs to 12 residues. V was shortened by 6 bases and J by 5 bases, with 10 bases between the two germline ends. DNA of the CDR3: TGTGCTAGTGGAGGTGATTCGGAGACCCAGTACTTC. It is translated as CASGGDSETQYF.

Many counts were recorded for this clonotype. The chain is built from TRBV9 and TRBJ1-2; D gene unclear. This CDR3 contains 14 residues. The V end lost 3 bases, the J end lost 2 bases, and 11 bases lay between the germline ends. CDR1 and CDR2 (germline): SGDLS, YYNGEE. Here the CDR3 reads CASSALGSNYGYTF. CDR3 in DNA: TGTGCCAGCAGCGCTCTGGGTTCGAACTATGGCTACACCTTC. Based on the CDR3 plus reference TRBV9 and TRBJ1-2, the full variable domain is DSGVTQTPKHLITATGQRVTLRCSPRSGDLSVYWYQQSLDQGLQFLIQYYNGEERAKGNILERFSAQQFPDLHSELNLSSLELGDSALYFCASSALGSNYGYTFGSGTRLTVV.

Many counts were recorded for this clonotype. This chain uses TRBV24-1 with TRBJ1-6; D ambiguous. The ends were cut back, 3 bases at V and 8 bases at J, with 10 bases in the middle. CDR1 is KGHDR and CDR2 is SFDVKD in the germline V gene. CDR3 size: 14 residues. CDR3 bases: TGTGCCACCAGTGATGGGCTCCCGGATTCACCCCTCCACTTT. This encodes CATSDGLPDSPLHF.

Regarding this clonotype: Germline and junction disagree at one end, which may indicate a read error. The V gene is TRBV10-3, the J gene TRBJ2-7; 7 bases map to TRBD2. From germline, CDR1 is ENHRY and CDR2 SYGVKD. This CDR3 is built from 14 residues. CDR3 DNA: TGTGCCGTCAGCGGGACGTCAAACTCCTACGAGCAGTACTTC. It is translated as CAVSGTSNSYEQYF.

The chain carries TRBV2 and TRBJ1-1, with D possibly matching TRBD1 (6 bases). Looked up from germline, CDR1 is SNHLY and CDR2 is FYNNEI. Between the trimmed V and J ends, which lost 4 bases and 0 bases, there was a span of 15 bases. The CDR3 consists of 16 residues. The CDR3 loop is CASSGGAGTMNTEAFF. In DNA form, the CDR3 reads TGTGCCAGCAGTGGAGGGGCCGGGACAATGAACACTGAAGCTTTCTTT.